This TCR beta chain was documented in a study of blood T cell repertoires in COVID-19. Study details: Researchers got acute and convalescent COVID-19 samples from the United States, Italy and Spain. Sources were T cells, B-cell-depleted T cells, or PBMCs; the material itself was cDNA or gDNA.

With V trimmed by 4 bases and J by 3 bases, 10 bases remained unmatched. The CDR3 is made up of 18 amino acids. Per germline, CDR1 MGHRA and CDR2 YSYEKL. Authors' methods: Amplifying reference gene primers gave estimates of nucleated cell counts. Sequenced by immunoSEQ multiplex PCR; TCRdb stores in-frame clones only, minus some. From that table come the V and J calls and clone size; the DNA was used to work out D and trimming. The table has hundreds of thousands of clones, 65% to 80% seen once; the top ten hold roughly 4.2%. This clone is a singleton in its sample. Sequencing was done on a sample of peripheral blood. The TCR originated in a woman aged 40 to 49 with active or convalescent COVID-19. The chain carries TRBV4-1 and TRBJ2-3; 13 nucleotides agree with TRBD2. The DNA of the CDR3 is TGCGCCAGCAGCCGGGCATCGGGACTAGCGGGGAGAACAGATACGCAGTATTTT. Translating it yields CASSRASGLAGRTDTQYF.